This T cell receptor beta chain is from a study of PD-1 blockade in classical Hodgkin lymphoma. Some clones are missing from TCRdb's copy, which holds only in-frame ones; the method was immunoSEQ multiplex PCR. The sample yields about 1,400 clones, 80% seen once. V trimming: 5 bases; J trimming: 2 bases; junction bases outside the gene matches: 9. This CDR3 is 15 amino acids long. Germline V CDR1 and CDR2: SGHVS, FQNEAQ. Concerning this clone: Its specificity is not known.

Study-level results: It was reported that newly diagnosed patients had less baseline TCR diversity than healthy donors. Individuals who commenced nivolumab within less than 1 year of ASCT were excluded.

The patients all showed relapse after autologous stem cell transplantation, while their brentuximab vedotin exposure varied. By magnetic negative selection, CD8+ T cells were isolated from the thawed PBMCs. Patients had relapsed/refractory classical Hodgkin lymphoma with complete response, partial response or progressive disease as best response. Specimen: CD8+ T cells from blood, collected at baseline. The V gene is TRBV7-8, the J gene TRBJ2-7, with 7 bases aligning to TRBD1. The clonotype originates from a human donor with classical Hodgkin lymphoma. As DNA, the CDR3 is TGTGCCAGCAGCGCAACGACAGGGCGCGCCTACGAGCAGTACTTC. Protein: CASSATTGRAYEQYF.